These 14 T cell receptor beta chains share one sample of origin, sequenced in a study of CD8 T cells in Susac syndrome. The authors reverse transcribed roughly 0.5 to 1 ug RNA with random hexamers. TCRdb reprocessed the immunoSEQ multiplex PCR reads with MiXCR, giving one entry per CDR3 protein. The sample contains around 180,000 distinct CDR3 sequences, around 94% of which appear only once. The sample was CD4+ T cells from PBMCs. These receptors originate from a human donor with Susac syndrome.

The J gene is TRBJ2-2, the V gene TRBV19; 9 nucleotides line up with TRBD1. The trim removed 6 bases at V and 7 bases at J, leaving 6 bases unmatched. The CDR3 consists of 14 residues. In germline, CDR1 is LNHDA, CDR2 SQIVND (reference sequence). CDR3 nucleotide sequence: TGTGCCAGTAGCTGGGACAGGGAGAGCGGGGAGCTGTTTTTT. The encoded protein is CASSWDRESGELFF.

The chain links TRBV6-5 to TRBJ2-3; 10 bases line up with TRBD1. The CDR3 covers 17 residues. V shed 0 bases, J shed 3 bases, and the junction held 6 bases outside the gene matches. The germline V gene encodes CDR1 MNHEY and CDR2 SVGAGI. This chain's CDR3 is CASSYSLDRGRTDTQYF. The CDR3 nucleotides read TGTGCCAGCAGTTACTCCCTAGACAGGGGGCGTACAGATACGCAGTATTTT.

The chain uses TRBV12-3 or TRBV12-4 and TRBJ2-7; D might be TRBD1 (6 bases). This CDR3 has 14 residues. V lost 5 bases and J lost 6, with 17 bases in between. The CDR3 here is CASSLQGPAVEQYF. Here the CDR3 DNA reads TGTGCCAGCAGTCTACAGGGCCCAGCTGTCGAGCAGTACTTC.

V is TRBV20-1 and J is TRBJ2-1; 9 bases line up with TRBD1. This CDR3 has 14 amino acids. Germline CDR1 reads DFQATT; CDR2 reads SNEGSKA (reference sequence). V lost 6 bases, J lost 9 bases, and 12 bases stayed unmatched. DNA of the CDR3: TGCAGTGCCGAAGCCGGGACAGGGTGGAGTGAGCAGTTCTTC. Amino acid sequence: CSAEAGTGWSEQFF.

The rearrangement links TRBV4-3 to TRBJ2-7, with D possibly matching TRBD2 (6 bases). V gave up 0 bases and J gave up 2 bases, with 11 bases separating them. The CDR3 runs to 15 residues. Per the germline V gene, CDR1 is LGHNA and CDR2 is YSLEER. CDR3 protein: CASSQDSGEPYEQYF. CDR3 coding DNA: TGCGCCAGCAGCCAAGATTCGGGGGAACCCTACGAGCAGTACTTC.

V and J are TRBV11-1 and TRBJ2-6; 10 bases match TRBD1. The CDR3 totals 19 residues. J gave up 0 bases and V 6 bases, and 11 bases lay outside the gene matches. From germline, CDR1 is SGHAT and CDR2 FQDESV (reference sequence). The CDR3 sequence is CASSPREGQGISGANVLTF. In nucleotides, the CDR3 is TGTGCCAGCAGTCCCAGGGAGGGACAGGGGATCTCTGGGGCCAACGTCCTGACTTTC.

The chain combines TRBV18 with TRBJ2-7; D remains unclear. Germline V gene data show CDR1 as KGHSH and CDR2 as LQKENI. CDR3 length equals 13 residues. The ends were cut back, 4 bases at V and 2 bases at J, with 9 bases in the middle. DNA for the CDR3: TGTGCCAGCTCACAAACACAAACCTACGAGCAGTACTTC. Translated, it gives CASSQTQTYEQYF.

The rearrangement links TRBV20-1 to TRBJ2-5, with no clear D. V lost 6 bases and J lost 0, with 17 bases in between. Germline loops: CDR1 DFQATT, CDR2 SNEGSKA (reference sequence). The CDR3 has 15 amino acids. CDR3 loop: CSAPLVGGYQETQYF. CDR3 DNA sequence: TGCAGTGCCCCTCTCGTAGGTGGCTACCAAGAGACCCAGTACTTC.

The chain carries TRBV24-1 and TRBJ2-1; 9 bases are a match to TRBD1. V was pared by 2 bases and J by 2 bases, with 6 bases of the junction left unmatched. The V gene's germline CDR1 is KGHDR and CDR2 SFDVKD. There are 17 residues in the CDR3. The CDR3 loop reads CATSDSGQGRAYNEQFF. The CDR3 DNA follows: TGTGCCACCAGTGATTCAGGACAGGGGAGGGCCTACAATGAGCAGTTCTTC.

The gene calls are TRBV3-1 and TRBJ2-7, with D perhaps matching TRBD1 (5 bases). Deletions cut 3 bases from V and 7 bases from J, with 7 bases between. CDR3 length equals 11 residues. The germline V gene encodes CDR1 LGHDT and CDR2 YNNKEL (reference sequence). CDR3 amino acids: CASSQSGEQYF. The CDR3 coding sequence is TGTGCCAGCAGCCAGTCAGGGGAGCAGTACTTC.

The chain joins TRBV29-1 to TRBJ2-4; D possibly corresponds to TRBD2 (5 bases). The CDR3 contains 12 residues. The germline V gene has CDR1 SQVTM and CDR2 ANQGSEA. The V and J ends lost 0 bases and 10 bases respectively, with 10 bases between them. In nucleotides, the CDR3 is TGCAGCGTTGAAGATGGTACGGGGATTCAGTACTTC. This translates into CSVEDGTGIQYF.

This chain joins TRBV5-6 and TRBJ2-2; 9 bases map to TRBD1. The CDR3 length is 14 residues. With 0 bases clipped from V and 7 bases from J, the junction kept 1 base outside the gene matches. Germline lookup yields CDR1 SGHDT and CDR2 YYEEEE. CDR3 DNA: TGTGCCAGCAGCTTGGGACAGGGGGGCGGGGAGCTGTTTTTT. Translating it yields CASSLGQGGGELFF.

This chain connects TRBV19 to TRBJ2-6, with D uncertain. Trimming shortened V by 4 bases and J by 3 bases, and 4 bases separated the two germline ends. The CDR3 extends over 13 amino acids. Per the germline V gene, CDR1 is LNHDA and CDR2 is SQIVND (reference sequence). CDR3 DNA sequence: TGTGCCAGTAGTAGAGGTGGGGCCAACGTCCTGACTTTC. Translated, it gives CASSRGGANVLTF.

The DNA of the CDR3 is TGTGCCTGCTCCGCCGACAGTCTGATCTATGGCTACACCTTC. Its protein is CACSADSLIYGYTF. The gene calls are TRBV30 and TRBJ1-2; maybe TRBD1 (5 bases). Trimming removed 6 bases at V and 4 bases at J, with 18 bases between. The CDR3 runs to 14 residues. CDR1 is GTSNPN and CDR2 is SVGIG in the germline V gene (reference sequence).